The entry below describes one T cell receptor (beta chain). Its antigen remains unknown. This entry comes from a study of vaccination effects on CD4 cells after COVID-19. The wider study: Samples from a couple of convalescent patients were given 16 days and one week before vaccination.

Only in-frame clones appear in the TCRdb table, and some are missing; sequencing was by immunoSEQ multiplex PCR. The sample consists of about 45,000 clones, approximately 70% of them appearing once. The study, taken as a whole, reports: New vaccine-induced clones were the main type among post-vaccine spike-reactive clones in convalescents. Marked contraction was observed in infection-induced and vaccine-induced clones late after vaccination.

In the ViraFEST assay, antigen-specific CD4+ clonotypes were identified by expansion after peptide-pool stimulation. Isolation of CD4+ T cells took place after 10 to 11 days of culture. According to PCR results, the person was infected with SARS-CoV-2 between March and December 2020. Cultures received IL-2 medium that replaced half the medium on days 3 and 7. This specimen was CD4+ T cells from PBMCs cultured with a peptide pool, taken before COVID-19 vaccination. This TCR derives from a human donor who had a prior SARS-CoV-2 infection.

CDR3 DNA sequence: TGTGCCAGCAGCCCAGGCGGTGGCCAGGGCTCCTACGAGCAGTACTTC. It encodes CASSPGGGQGSYEQYF. This chain joins TRBV5-4 and TRBJ2-7; tentatively, D is TRBD1 (5 bases). This CDR3 region has 16 residues. The germline V and J ends were trimmed by 4 bases and 0 bases, with 17 bases remaining between them. The germline CDR1 and CDR2 sequences are SGHNT and YYREEE (reference sequence).